The sample holds one count of the clone carrying this T cell receptor (beta chain). High-throughput TCR beta sequencing covered peripheral CD8+ and CD4+ T cells. Matched for age and sex, the controls were healthy donors. TEMRA cells underwent FACS enrichment and CD8+ and CD4+ T cells underwent negative isolation. The data derive from a study of CD8 T cells in Susac syndrome. Random hexamers primed reverse transcription of roughly 0.45 to 1 ug RNA. The amplification used immunoSEQ multiplex PCR on TCR beta CDR3; it spanned 54 Vbeta and 13 Jbeta. TCRdb re-analysed the immunoSEQ multiplex PCR reads in MiXCR, keeping a single row per CDR3 protein. The data show about 120,000 distinct CDR3 sequences, around 94% seen once. This TCR was recovered from a human donor in good health. Sequenced: CD4+ T cells from PBMCs.

The CDR3 protein is CASSSQATEIESLHF. The CDR3 nucleotides read TGTGCCAGCTCATCTCAGGCGACGGAGATAGAATCCCTCCACTTT. The J gene is TRBJ1-6, the V gene TRBV18; D uncertain. The V end lost 5 bases, the J end lost 14 bases, and 22 bases lay between the germline ends. Germline loops: CDR1 KGHSH, CDR2 LQKENI. The CDR3 extends over 15 amino acids. Based on the CDR3 plus reference TRBV18 and TRBJ1-6, the full variable domain is NAGVMQNPRHLVRRRGQEARLRCSPMKGHSHVYWYRQLPEEGLKFMVYLQKENIIDESGMPKERFSAEFPKEGPSILRIQQVVRGDSAAYFCASSSQATEIESLHFGNGTRLTVT.